This paragraph covers one T cell receptor (beta chain) sequence. Primers for the PCR totalled 60 Vbeta and 13 Jbeta. Assay: immunoSEQ multiplex PCR; the TCRdb copy retains only in-frame clones and omits some. The data show some 190,000 clones, about four fifths seen once. This specimen belongs to a study of cytomegalovirus exposure and HLA in healthy donors. V was clipped by 6 bases and J by 7 bases, with 12 bases between them. Looked up from germline, CDR1 is MNHEY and CDR2 is SMNVEV (reference sequence). CDR3 length equals 13 residues. This TCR was sampled from a man aged 35 to 55 in good health and CMV-seronegative. Sample: PBMCs. V is TRBV27 and J is TRBJ2-2; TRBD2 might be the D (6 bases). The CDR3 DNA reads as TGTGCCAGCAGCCGGCGGGATGGCGGGGAGCTGTTTTTT. Protein: CASSRRDGGELFF.